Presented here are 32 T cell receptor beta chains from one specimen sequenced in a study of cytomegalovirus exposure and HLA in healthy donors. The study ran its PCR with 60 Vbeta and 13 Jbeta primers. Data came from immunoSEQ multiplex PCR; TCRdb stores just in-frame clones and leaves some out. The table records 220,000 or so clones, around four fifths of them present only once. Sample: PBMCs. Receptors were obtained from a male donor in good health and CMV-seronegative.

CDR3 in DNA: TGTGCCAGCTCACCTCGACAGGTTTTAAGGGAAGAGACCCAGTACTTC. Protein product: CASSPRQVLREETQYF. This chain uses TRBV18 with TRBJ2-5; D perhaps matches TRBD1 (6 bases). Per germline, CDR1 KGHSH and CDR2 LQKENI. The germline V and J ends were trimmed by 3 bases and 3 bases, with 17 bases remaining between them. The CDR3 loop spans 16 amino acids.

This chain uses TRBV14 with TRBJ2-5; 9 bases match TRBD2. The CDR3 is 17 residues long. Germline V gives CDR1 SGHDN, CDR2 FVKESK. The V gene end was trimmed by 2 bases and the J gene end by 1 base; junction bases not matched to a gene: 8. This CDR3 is CASSQLAGHNLQETQYF. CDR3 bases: TGTGCCAGCAGCCAACTAGCGGGACATAACCTCCAAGAGACCCAGTACTTC. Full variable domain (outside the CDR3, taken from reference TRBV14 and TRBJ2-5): EAGVTQFPSHSVIEKGQTVTLRCDPISGHDNLYWYRRVMGKEIKFLLHFVKESKQDESGMPNNRFLAERTGGTYSTLKVQPAELEDSGVYFCASSQLAGHNLQETQYFGPGTRLLVL.

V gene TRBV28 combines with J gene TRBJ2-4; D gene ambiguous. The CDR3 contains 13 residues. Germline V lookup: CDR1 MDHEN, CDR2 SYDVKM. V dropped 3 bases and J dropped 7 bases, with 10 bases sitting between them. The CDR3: CASSFSRHNIQYF. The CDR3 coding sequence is TGTGCCAGCAGTTTCTCAAGACATAACATTCAGTACTTC. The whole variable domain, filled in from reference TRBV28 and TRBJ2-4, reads DVKVTQSSRYLVKRTGEKVFLECVQDMDHENMFWYRQDPGLGLRLIYFSYDVKMKEKGDIPEGYSVSREKKERFSLILESASTNQTSMYLCASSFSRHNIQYFGAGTRLSVL.

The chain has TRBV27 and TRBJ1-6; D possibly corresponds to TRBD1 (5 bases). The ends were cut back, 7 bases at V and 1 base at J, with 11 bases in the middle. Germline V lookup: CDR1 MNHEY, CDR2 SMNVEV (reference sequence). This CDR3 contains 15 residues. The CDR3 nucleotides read TGTGCCAGCACAGGGTTAGAGTCCTATAATTCACCCCTCCACTTT. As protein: CASTGLESYNSPLHF.

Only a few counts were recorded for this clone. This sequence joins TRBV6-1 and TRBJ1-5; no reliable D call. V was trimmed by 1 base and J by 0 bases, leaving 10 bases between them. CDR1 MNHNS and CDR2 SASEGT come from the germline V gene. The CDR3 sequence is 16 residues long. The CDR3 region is CASSEDGEYSNQPQHF. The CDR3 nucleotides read TGTGCCAGCAGTGAAGATGGAGAATATAGCAATCAGCCCCAGCATTTT.

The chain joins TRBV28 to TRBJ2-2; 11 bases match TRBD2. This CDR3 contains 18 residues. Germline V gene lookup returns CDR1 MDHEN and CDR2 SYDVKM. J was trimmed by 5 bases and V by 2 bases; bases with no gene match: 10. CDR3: CASSLLASGRPGTGELFF. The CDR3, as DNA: TGTGCCAGCAGTTTACTGGCTAGCGGGAGGCCCGGGACCGGGGAGCTGTTTTTT.

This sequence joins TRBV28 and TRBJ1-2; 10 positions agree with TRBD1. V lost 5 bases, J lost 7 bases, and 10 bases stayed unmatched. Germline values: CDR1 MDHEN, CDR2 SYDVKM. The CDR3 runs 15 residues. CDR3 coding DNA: TGTGCCAGCAGTCTCATTGACAGGGGGCAGGGTGGCTACACCTTC. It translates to CASSLIDRGQGGYTF.

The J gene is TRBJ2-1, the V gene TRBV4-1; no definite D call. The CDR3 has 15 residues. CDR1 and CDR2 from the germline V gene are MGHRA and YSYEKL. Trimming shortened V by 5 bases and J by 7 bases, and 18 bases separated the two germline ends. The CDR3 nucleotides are TGCGCCAGCAGCTCCACAACCCGGAGAGAGAATGAGCAGTTCTTC. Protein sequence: CASSSTTRRENEQFF.

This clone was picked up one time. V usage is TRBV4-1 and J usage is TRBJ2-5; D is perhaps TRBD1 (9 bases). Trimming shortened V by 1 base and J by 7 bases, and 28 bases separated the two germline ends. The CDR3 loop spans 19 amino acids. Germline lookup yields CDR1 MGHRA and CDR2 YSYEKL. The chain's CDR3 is CASSQAGQGGLAVSGTQYF. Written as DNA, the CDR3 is TGCGCCAGCAGCCAAGCGGGACAGGGAGGACTAGCTGTTTCGGGGACCCAGTACTTC.

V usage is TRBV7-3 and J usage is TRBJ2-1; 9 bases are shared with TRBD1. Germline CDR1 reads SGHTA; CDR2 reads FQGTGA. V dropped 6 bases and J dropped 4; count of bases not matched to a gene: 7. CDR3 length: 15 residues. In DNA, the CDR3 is TGTGCCAGCAGTTTACAGGGGGCTTTGTACAATGAGCAGTTCTTC. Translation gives CASSLQGALYNEQFF.

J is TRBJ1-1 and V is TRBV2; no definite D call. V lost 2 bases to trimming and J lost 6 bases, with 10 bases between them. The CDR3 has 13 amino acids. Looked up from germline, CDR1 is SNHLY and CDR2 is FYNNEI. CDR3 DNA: TGTGCCAGCAGTGAATCCCCCAGTTCTGAAGCTTTCTTT. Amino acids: CASSESPSSEAFF.

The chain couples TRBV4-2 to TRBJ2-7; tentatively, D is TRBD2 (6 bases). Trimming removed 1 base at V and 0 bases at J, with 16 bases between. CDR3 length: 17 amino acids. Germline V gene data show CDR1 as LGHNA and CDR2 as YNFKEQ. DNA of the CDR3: TGTGCCAGCAGCCAAGGCTGGGGAATAGCGGACTCCTACGAGCAGTACTTC. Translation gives CASSQGWGIADSYEQYF.

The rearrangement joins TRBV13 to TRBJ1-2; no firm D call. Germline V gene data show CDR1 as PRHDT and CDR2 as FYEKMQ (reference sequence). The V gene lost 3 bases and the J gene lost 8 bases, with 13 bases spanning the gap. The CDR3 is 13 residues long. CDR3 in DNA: TGTGCCAGCAGCTTCACCAGTGAACGCGGCTACACCTTC. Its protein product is CASSFTSERGYTF.

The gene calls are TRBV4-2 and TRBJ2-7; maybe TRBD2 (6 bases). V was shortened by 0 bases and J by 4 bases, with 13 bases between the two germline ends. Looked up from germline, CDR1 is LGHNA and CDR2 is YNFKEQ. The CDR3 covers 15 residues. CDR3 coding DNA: TGTGCCAGCAGCCAAGAGGTTACGGGAGCGTACGAGCAGTACTTC. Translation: CASSQEVTGAYEQYF.

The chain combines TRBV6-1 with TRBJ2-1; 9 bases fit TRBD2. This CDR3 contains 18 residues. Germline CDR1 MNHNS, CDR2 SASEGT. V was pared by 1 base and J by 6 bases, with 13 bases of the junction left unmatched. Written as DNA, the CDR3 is TGTGCCAGCAGTGAAGTGATGGCTAGCGGGGTCTTGGGCAATGAGCAGTTCTTC. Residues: CASSEVMASGVLGNEQFF.

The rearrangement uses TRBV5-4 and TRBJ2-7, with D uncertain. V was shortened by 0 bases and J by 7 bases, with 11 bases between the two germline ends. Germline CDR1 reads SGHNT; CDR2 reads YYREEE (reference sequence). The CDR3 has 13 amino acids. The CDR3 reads CASSLGPLGEQYF. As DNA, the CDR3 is TGTGCCAGCAGCTTGGGTCCCCTCGGGGAGCAGTACTTC.

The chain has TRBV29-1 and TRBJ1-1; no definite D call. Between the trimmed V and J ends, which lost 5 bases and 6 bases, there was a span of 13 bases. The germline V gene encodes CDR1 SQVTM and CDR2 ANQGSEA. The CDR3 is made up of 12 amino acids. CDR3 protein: CSVSPTVAEAFF. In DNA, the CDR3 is TGCAGCGTTTCTCCCACGGTGGCTGAAGCTTTCTTT. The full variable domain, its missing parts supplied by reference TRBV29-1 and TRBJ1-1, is SAVISQKPSRDICQRGTSLTIQCQVDSQVTMMFWYRQQPGQSLTLIATANQGSEATYESGFVIDKFPISRPNLTFSTLTVSNMSPEDSSIYLCSVSPTVAEAFFGQGTRLTVV.

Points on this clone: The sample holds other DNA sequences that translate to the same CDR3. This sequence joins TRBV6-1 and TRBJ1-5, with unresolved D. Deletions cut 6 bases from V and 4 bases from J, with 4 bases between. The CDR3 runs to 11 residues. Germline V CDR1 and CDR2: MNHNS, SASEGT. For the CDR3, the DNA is TGTGCCAGCAGGAGTAATCAGCCCCAGCATTTT. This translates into CASRSNQPQHF.

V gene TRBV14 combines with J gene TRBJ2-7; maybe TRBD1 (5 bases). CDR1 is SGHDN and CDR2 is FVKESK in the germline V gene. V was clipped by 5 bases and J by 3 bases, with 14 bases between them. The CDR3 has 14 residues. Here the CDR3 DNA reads TGTGCCAGCAGCTCGCAGGGCATACACTACGAGCAGTACTTC. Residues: CASSSQGIHYEQYF.

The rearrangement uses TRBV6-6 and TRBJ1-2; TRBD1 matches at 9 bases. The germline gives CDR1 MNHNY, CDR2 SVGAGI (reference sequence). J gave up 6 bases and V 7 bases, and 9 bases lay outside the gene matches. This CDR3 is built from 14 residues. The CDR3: CASTEGTGIHGYTF. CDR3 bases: TGTGCCAGCACCGAAGGGACAGGGATCCATGGCTACACCTTC.

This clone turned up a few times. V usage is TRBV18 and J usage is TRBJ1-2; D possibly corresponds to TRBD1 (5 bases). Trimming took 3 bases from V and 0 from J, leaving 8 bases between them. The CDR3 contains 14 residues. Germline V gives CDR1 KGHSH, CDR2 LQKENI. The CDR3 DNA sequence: TGTGCCAGCTCACCGAGGGACTCTAACTATGGCTACACCTTC. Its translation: CASSPRDSNYGYTF. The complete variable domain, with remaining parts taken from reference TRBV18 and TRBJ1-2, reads NAGVMQNPRHLVRRRGQEARLRCSPMKGHSHVYWYRQLPEEGLKFMVYLQKENIIDESGMPKERFSAEFPKEGPSILRIQQVVRGDSAAYFCASSPRDSNYGYTFGSGTRLTVV.

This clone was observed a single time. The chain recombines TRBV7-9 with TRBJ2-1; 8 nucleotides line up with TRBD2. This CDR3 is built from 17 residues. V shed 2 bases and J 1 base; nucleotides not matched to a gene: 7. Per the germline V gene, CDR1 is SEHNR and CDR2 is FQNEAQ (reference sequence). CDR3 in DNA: TGTGCCAGCAGCTTACGGCTAGCGGGTCCTTCCTACAATGAGCAGTTCTTC. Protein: CASSLRLAGPSYNEQFF.

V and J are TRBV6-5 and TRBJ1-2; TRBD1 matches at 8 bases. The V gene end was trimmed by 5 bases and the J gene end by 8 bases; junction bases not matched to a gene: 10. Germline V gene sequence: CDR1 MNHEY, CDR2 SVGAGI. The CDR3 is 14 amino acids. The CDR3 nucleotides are TGTGCCAGCAGTCAAGGGGACAGGATGGGCGGCTACACCTTC. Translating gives CASSQGDRMGGYTF.

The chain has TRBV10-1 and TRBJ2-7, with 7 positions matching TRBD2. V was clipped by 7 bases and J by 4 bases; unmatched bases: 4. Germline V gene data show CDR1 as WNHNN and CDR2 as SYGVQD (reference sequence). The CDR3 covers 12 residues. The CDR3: CASMGAGYEQYF. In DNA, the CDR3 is TGCGCCAGCATGGGAGCGGGGTACGAGCAGTACTTC.

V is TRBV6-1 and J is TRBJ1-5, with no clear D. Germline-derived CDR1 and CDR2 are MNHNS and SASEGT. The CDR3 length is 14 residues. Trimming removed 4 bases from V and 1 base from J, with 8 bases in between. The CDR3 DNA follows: TGTGCCAGCAGTGTCGGGGAAAGCAATCAGCCCCAGCATTTT. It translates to CASSVGESNQPQHF.

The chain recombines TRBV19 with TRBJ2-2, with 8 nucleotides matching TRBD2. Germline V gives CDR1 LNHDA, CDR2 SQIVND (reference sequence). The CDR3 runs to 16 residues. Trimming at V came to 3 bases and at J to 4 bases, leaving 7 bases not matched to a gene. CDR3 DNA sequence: TGTGCCAGTAGTATCGGGACTAGAAAAGGCACCGGGGAGCTGTTTTTT. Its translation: CASSIGTRKGTGELFF. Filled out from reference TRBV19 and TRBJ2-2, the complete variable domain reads DGGITQSPKYLFRKEGQNVTLSCEQNLNHDAMYWYRQDPGQGLRLIYYSQIVNDFQKGDIAEGYSVSREKKESFPLTVTSAQKNPTAFYLCASSIGTRKGTGELFFGEGSRLTVL.

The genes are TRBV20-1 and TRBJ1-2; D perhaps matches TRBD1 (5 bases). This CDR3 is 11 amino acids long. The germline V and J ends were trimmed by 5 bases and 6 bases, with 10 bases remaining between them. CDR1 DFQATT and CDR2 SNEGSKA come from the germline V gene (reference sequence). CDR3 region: CSAVRVDGYTF. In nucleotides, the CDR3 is TGCAGTGCTGTCAGGGTGGATGGCTACACCTTC.

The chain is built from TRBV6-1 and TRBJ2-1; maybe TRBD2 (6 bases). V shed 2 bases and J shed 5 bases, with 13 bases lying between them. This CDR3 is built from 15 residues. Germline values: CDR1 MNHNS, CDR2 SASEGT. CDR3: CASSESSAGNNEQFF. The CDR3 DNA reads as TGTGCCAGCAGTGAATCTAGCGCGGGGAACAATGAGCAGTTCTTC.

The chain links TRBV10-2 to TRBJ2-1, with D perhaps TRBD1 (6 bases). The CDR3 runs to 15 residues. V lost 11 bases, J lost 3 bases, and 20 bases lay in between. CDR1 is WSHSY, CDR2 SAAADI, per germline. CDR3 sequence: CAVTGSIGDYNEQFF. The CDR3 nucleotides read TGCGCCGTTACAGGGAGTATTGGGGACTACAATGAGCAGTTCTTC.

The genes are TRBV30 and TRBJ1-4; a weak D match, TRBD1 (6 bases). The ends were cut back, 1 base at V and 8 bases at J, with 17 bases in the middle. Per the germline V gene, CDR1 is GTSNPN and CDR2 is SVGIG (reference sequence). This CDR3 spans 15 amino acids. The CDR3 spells CAWSAWGGRGEKLFF. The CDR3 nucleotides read TGTGCCTGGAGTGCATGGGGGGGGCGCGGCGAAAAACTGTTTTTT.

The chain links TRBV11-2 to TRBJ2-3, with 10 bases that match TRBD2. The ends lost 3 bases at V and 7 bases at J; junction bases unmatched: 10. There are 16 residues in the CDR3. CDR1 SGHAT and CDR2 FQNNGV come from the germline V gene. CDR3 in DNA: TGTGCCAGCAGCTTCCCGGGACTAGCGAAAAGGAATACGCAGTATTTT. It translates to CASSFPGLAKRNTQYF.

The CDR3 protein is CASSMGLGLANTGELFF. Written as DNA, the CDR3 is TGTGCCAGTAGTATGGGTCTGGGACTAGCGAACACCGGGGAGCTGTTTTTT. This rearrangement joins TRBV19 to TRBJ2-2, with TRBD2 matching over 8 bases. The CDR3 contains 17 residues. Per the germline V gene, CDR1 is LNHDA and CDR2 is SQIVND (reference sequence). Trimming cost V 3 bases and J 0 bases; bases outside gene matches: 6.